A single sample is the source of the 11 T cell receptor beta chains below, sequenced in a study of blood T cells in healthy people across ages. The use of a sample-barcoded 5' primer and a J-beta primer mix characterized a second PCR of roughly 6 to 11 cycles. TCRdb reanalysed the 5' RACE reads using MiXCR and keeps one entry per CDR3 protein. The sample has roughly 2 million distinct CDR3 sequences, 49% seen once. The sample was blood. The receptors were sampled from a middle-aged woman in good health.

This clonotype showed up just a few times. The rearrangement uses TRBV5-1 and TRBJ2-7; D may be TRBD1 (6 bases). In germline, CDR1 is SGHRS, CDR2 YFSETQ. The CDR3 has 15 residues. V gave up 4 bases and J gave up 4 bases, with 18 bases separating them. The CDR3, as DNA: TGCGCCAGCAGCCAGGACGTACAGGGCAGATACGAGCAGTACTTC. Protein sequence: CASSQDVQGRYEQYF.

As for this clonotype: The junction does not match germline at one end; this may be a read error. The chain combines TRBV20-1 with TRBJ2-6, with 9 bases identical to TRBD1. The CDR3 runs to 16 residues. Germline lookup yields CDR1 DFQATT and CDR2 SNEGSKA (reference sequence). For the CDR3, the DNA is TGCAGTGCTAGGGGACAGGGACTCTCTGTGGCCAACGTCCTGACTTTC. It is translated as CSARGQGLSVANVLTF.

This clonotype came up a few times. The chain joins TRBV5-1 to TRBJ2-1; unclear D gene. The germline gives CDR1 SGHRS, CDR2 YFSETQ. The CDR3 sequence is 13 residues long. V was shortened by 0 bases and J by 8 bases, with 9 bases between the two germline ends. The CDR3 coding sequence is TGCGCCAGCAGCTTGGGCCCTGCGGATGAGCAGTTCTTC. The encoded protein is CASSLGPADEQFF.

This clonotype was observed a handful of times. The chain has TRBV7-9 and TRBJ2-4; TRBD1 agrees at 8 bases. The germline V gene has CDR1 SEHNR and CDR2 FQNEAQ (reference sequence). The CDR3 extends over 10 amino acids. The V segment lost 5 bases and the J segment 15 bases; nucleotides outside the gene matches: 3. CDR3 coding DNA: TGTGCCAGCAGCCCCGGGACAGGGTACTTC. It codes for CASSPGTGYF.

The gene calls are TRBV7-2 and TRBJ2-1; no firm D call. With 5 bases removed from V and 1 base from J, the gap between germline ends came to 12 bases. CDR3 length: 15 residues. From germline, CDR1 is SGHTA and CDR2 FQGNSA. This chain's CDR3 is CASSTLVVSYNEQFF. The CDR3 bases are TGTGCCAGCAGCACCCTAGTGGTATCCTACAATGAGCAGTTCTTC.

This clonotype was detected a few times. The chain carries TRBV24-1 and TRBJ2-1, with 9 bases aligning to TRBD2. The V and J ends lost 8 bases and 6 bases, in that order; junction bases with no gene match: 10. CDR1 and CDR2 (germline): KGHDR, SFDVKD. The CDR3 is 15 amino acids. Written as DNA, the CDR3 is TGTGCCACCACCCCCTGGCGGGGGGGCCTCAATGAGCAGTTCTTC. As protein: CATTPWRGGLNEQFF.

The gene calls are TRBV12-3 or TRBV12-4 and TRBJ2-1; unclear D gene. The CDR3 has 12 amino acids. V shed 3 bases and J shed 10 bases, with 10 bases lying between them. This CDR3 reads CASSLSAYEQFF. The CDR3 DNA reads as TGTGCCAGCAGTTTGTCTGCCTACGAGCAGTTCTTC.

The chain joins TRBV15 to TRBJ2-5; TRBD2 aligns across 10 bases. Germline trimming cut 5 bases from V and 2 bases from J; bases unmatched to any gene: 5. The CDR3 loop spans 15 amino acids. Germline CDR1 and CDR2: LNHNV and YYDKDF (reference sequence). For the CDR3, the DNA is TGTGCCACCAGCTTCCGGACTAGCGGACAAGAGACCCAGTACTTC. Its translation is CATSFRTSGQETQYF.

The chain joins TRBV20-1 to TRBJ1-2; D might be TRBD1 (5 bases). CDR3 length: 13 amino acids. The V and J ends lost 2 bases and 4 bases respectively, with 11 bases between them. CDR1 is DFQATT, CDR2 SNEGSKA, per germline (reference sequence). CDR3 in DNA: TGCAGTGCTAGATATGGGGGGAGCTATGGCTACACCTTC. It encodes CSARYGGSYGYTF.

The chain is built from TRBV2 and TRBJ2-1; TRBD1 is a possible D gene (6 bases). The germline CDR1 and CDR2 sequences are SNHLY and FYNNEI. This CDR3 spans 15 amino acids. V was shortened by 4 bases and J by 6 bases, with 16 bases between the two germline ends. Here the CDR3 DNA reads TGTGCCAGCAGTGCGATGGCAGGGGCTGGCAATGAGCAGTTCTTC. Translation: CASSAMAGAGNEQFF. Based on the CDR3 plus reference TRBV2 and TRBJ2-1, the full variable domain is EPEVTQTPSHQVTQMGQEVILRCVPISNHLYFYWYRQILGQKVEFLVSFYNNEISEKSEIFDDQFSVERPDGSNFTLKIRSTKLEDSAMYFCASSAMAGAGNEQFFGPGTRLTVL.

The CDR3 loop reads CASSLPRANTGELFF. The DNA for the CDR3 is TGTGCCAGCAGCTTGCCCCGCGCGAACACCGGGGAGCTGTTTTTT. The V gene is TRBV7-9, the J gene TRBJ2-2; D unclear. CDR1 SEHNR and CDR2 FQNEAQ come from the germline V gene (reference sequence). The germline V and J ends were trimmed by 3 bases and 0 bases, with 8 bases remaining between them. This CDR3 has 15 residues.